Below are 31 T cell receptor beta chains sequenced from a single sample in a study of cytomegalovirus exposure and HLA in healthy donors. 60 Vbeta and 13 Jbeta primers were used in PCR. Sequenced by immunoSEQ multiplex PCR; TCRdb stores in-frame clones only, minus some. The table shows roughly 130,000 clones, with over 60% occurring only once. Sequenced material: PBMCs. The receptors here all came from a human donor in good health.

The chain has TRBV15 and TRBJ2-5, with TRBD2 identical over 10 bases. CDR1 and CDR2 (germline): LNHNV, YYDKDF (reference sequence). The V and J ends lost 5 bases and 1 base, in that order; junction bases with no gene match: 7. The CDR3 runs to 16 residues. CDR3 protein: CATSPSTSGAQETQYF. Here the CDR3 DNA reads TGTGCCACCAGCCCTAGTACTAGCGGGGCCCAAGAGACCCAGTACTTC.

V is TRBV19 and J is TRBJ2-5, with 10 nucleotides matching TRBD1. V lost 5 bases to trimming and J lost 1 base; unmatched junction nucleotides: 10. Germline V lookup: CDR1 LNHDA, CDR2 SQIVND (reference sequence). There are 17 residues in the CDR3. CDR3 in DNA: TGTGCCAGTAGTTTGCACCCGGGACAGGGGAGCCAAGAGACCCAGTACTTC. Protein: CASSLHPGQGSQETQYF.

This chain joins TRBV4-2 and TRBJ2-2; D might be TRBD1 (6 bases). Germline CDR1 reads LGHNA; CDR2 reads YNFKEQ. The V end lost 0 bases, the J end lost 6 bases, and 8 bases lay between the germline ends. The CDR3 has 14 amino acids. CDR3 in DNA: TGTGCCAGCAGCCAAGACAGGGGACCCGGGGAGCTGTTTTTT. It translates to CASSQDRGPGELFF.

This clone was detected once. This chain uses TRBV6-6 with TRBJ2-7, with D possibly being TRBD2 (6 bases). V was pared by 8 bases and J by 7 bases, with 21 bases between. Germline values: CDR1 MNHNY, CDR2 SVGAGI (reference sequence). This CDR3 spans 14 amino acids. The CDR3: CASAPRGIRREQYF. CDR3 DNA sequence: TGTGCCAGCGCCCCCCGGGGGATTAGAAGAGAGCAGTACTTC.

For this clone: Other DNA sequences from this sample encode an identical CDR3 as well. This chain connects TRBV6-1 to TRBJ1-6; TRBD1 is a possible D gene (6 bases). This CDR3 region has 14 residues. Per the germline V gene, CDR1 is MNHNS and CDR2 is SASEGT. The germline V and J ends were trimmed by 2 bases and 10 bases, with 12 bases remaining between them. As DNA, the CDR3 is TGTGCCAGCAGTGAATTACAGGGTGGGTCACCCCTCCACTTT. Protein: CASSELQGGSPLHF.

In the case of this clone: Other DNA sequences in this specimen translate into the identical CDR3. This chain links TRBV11-2 with TRBJ2-7; D call uncertain. The germline V and J ends were trimmed by 5 bases and 3 bases, with 11 bases remaining between them. CDR1 and CDR2 (germline): SGHAT, FQNNGV. The CDR3 totals 13 residues. CDR3 protein: CASSAPPGYEQYF. CDR3 bases: TGTGCCAGCAGCGCTCCTCCCGGCTACGAGCAGTACTTC.

The CDR3 coding sequence is TGTGCCAGCAGCTTAGGGACTACCTACACCGGGGAGCTGTTTTTT. Its translation is CASSLGTTYTGELFF. This chain links TRBV7-2 with TRBJ2-2, with a tentative D call TRBD2 (6 bases). CDR1 and CDR2 from the germline V gene are SGHTA and FQGNSA. The CDR3 sequence is 15 residues long. Trimming took 1 base from V and 3 from J, leaving 9 bases between them.

The chain recombines TRBV2 with TRBJ2-1; 7 positions match TRBD2. The CDR3 is 16 residues long. Trimming removed 3 bases from V and 7 bases from J; junction bases left unmatched: 12. CDR1 is SNHLY, CDR2 FYNNEI, per germline. The CDR3 protein is CASSDYRGGRWNEQFF. In nucleotides, the CDR3 is TGTGCCAGCAGTGATTATCGCGGGGGAAGATGGAATGAGCAGTTCTTC.

The rearrangement joins TRBV6-1 to TRBJ2-5; D call uncertain. Germline V lookup: CDR1 MNHNS, CDR2 SASEGT. V was pared by 0 bases and J by 6 bases, with 5 bases between. The CDR3 has 12 residues. For the CDR3, the DNA is TGTGCCAGCAGTGAAGCGCGAAAGACCCAGTACTTC. It translates to CASSEARKTQYF.

The chain carries TRBV9 and TRBJ2-5; 10 nucleotides align to TRBD2. The germline gives CDR1 SGDLS, CDR2 YYNGEE. The V gene end was trimmed by 0 bases and the J gene end by 7 bases; junction bases not matched to a gene: 15. The CDR3 spans 18 residues. CDR3 amino acids: CASSVGLVSSGSSGTQYF. In DNA, the CDR3 is TGTGCCAGCAGCGTAGGTCTAGTGTCTAGCGGGAGTTCCGGGACCCAGTACTTC.

This chain joins TRBV19 and TRBJ2-5; TRBD2 matches 15 bases. The CDR3 has 14 residues. Losses at the gene ends were 10 bases for V and 5 bases for J; bases not matched to a gene: 5. Germline V CDR1 and CDR2: LNHDA, SQIVND (reference sequence). CDR3 coding DNA: TGTGCCACAGGACTAGCGGGGGGGCGGGAGACCCAGTACTTC. Its translation: CATGLAGGRETQYF.

This clone turned up a few times. The chain recombines TRBV7-9 with TRBJ2-2, with 9 positions matching TRBD2. V lost 4 bases to trimming and J lost 7 bases; unmatched junction nucleotides: 4. The germline gives CDR1 SEHNR, CDR2 FQNEAQ (reference sequence). CDR3 length equals 14 residues. CDR3 nucleotide sequence: TGTGCCAGCAGCTCGCGGGAGGGCGACGGGGAGCTGTTTTTT. Its translation is CASSSREGDGELFF.

The genes are TRBV5-4 and TRBJ1-2, with a weak D call TRBD1 (5 bases). CDR3 length equals 16 residues. Trimming took 0 bases from V and 8 from J, leaving 20 bases between them. The germline gives CDR1 SGHNT, CDR2 YYREEE (reference sequence). CDR3 protein: CASSLGQGKIYEGYTF. In DNA form, the CDR3 reads TGTGCCAGCAGCTTGGGCCAGGGAAAGATTTATGAAGGCTACACCTTC.

The chain couples TRBV5-4 to TRBJ2-5, with D perhaps matching TRBD2 (7 bases). The J call may not be correct, given that the DNA end is closer to TRBJ2-7. Per the germline V gene, CDR1 is SGHNT and CDR2 is YYREEE (reference sequence). The CDR3 covers 15 residues. The CDR3 here is CASSLAGGRLYEQYF. The DNA for the CDR3 is TGTGCCAGCAGCTTGGCCGGGGGGCGCCTCTACGAGCAGTACTTC.

V gene TRBV7-9 combines with J gene TRBJ1-6; D might be TRBD1 (6 bases). Per germline, CDR1 SEHNR and CDR2 FQNEAQ (reference sequence). Between the trimmed V and J ends, which lost 5 bases and 7 bases, there was a span of 15 bases. The CDR3 spans 15 residues. CDR3 nucleotide sequence: TGTGCCAGCAGCCCCCAGGGGACACCCAATTCACCCCTCCACTTT. This sequence encodes CASSPQGTPNSPLHF.

The rearrangement links TRBV7-2 to TRBJ2-1; 11 nucleotides line up with TRBD2. Losses at the gene ends were 9 bases for V and 10 bases for J; bases not matched to a gene: 11. Germline V gene sequence: CDR1 SGHTA, CDR2 FQGNSA. The CDR3 contains 14 residues. The CDR3 bases are TGTGCCAGTTTAGCGGGGGGGCGCCCCGGCGAGCAGTTCTTC. Protein product: CASLAGGRPGEQFF.

The chain couples TRBV29-1 to TRBJ2-7; the D gene is possibly TRBD2 (6 bases). The V gene lost 5 bases and the J gene lost 3 bases, with 11 bases spanning the gap. This CDR3 has 12 residues. From germline, CDR1 is SQVTM and CDR2 ANQGSEA. CDR3 nucleotide sequence: TGCAGCGTTCGGCGGGGCGTCTACGAGCAGTACTTC. Translation gives CSVRRGVYEQYF.

The chain uses TRBV15 and TRBJ2-5; D is unresolved. V was clipped by 5 bases and J by 5 bases, with 15 bases between them. This CDR3 comprises 14 residues. Germline CDR1 LNHNV, CDR2 YYDKDF (reference sequence). The CDR3 loop reads CATSARHFPETQYF. CDR3 sequence (DNA): TGTGCCACCAGCGCCCGACACTTTCCGGAGACCCAGTACTTC.

This chain joins TRBV28 and TRBJ1-3; TRBD1 might be the D (6 bases). This CDR3 is 16 amino acids long. With 1 base removed from V and 4 bases from J, the gap between germline ends came to 14 bases. In germline, CDR1 is MDHEN, CDR2 SYDVKM. This CDR3 is CASSLSRPGAGNTIYF. The CDR3 DNA reads as TGTGCCAGCAGTTTATCTCGTCCAGGGGCAGGAAACACCATATATTTT.

The chain links TRBV6-1 to TRBJ2-1; the D is unclear. The CDR3 length is 12 residues. The ends were cut back, 3 bases at V and 12 bases at J, with 12 bases in the middle. Germline assignment: CDR1 MNHNS and CDR2 SASEGT. The CDR3 nucleotides read TGTGCCAGCAGTGATCCTCCCAGAGGGCAGTTCTTC. Its protein product is CASSDPPRGQFF.

The chain recombines TRBV19 with TRBJ2-7, with TRBD1 matching 10 bases. Trimming cost V 3 bases and J 0 bases; bases outside gene matches: 5. This CDR3 is built from 16 residues. Per the germline V gene, CDR1 is LNHDA and CDR2 is SQIVND (reference sequence). CDR3 in amino acids: CASSMGGQGLSYEQYF. In nucleotides, the CDR3 is TGTGCCAGTAGTATGGGGGGACAGGGGCTCTCCTACGAGCAGTACTTC.

V gene TRBV4-2 combines with J gene TRBJ2-3, with 10 bases fitting TRBD2. The CDR3 loop spans 16 amino acids. V gave up 1 base and J gave up 1 base; unmatched junction bases: 2. Germline assignment: CDR1 LGHNA and CDR2 YNFKEQ. The CDR3 is CASSQVSGRGTDTQYF. CDR3 nucleotides: TGTGCCAGCAGCCAAGTAAGCGGGAGGGGCACAGATACGCAGTATTTT.

This chain's CDR3 is CASSLAARGGTDTQYF. The CDR3 region has the DNA TGTGCCAGCAGCTTAGCAGCTCGCGGGGGGACAGATACGCAGTATTTT. This chain connects TRBV11-2 to TRBJ2-3, with TRBD2 matching over 8 bases. J was trimmed by 3 bases and V by 1 base; bases with no gene match: 6. The length of the CDR3 is 16 residues. CDR1 and CDR2 from the germline V gene are SGHAT and FQNNGV.

J is TRBJ2-7 and V is TRBV6-5; D remains ambiguous. Germline-derived CDR1 and CDR2 are MNHEY and SVGAGI. Between the trimmed V and J ends, which lost 6 bases and 0 bases, there was a span of 12 bases. This CDR3 is built from 14 residues. CDR3 in amino acids: CASRPTRHSYEQYF. CDR3 nucleotide sequence: TGTGCCAGCAGACCCACGCGGCACTCCTACGAGCAGTACTTC.

This clone was counted between two and nine times. The V call is TRBV19, the J call TRBJ1-4, with D uncertain. Germline V gene sequence: CDR1 LNHDA, CDR2 SQIVND (reference sequence). Trimming pared 0 bases from V and 8 bases from J, leaving 16 bases between. The CDR3 is made up of 16 amino acids. CDR3 loop: CASSIDKRMRYEKLFF. In DNA form, the CDR3 reads TGTGCCAGTAGTATAGATAAACGGATGAGGTACGAAAAACTGTTTTTT.

The rearrangement joins TRBV7-2 to TRBJ2-1; the match to TRBD2 covers 7 bases. The J segment lost 5 bases and the V segment lost 1 base, leaving 11 bases of the junction unmatched. CDR3 length: 17 residues. Germline assignment: CDR1 SGHTA and CDR2 FQGNSA. The CDR3 DNA follows: TGTGCCAGCAGCTTAGGGGCTCGGCGGGGGATGGACAATGAGCAGTTCTTC. As protein: CASSLGARRGMDNEQFF. The complete variable domain, with remaining parts taken from reference TRBV7-2 and TRBJ2-1, reads GAGVSQSPSNKVTEKGKDVELRCDPISGHTALYWYRQSLGQGLEFLIYFQGNSAPDKSGLPSDRFSAERTGGSVSTLTIQRTQQEDSAVYLCASSLGARRGMDNEQFFGPGTRLTVL.

This clone turned up a few times. J is TRBJ1-5 and V is TRBV5-5; D gene ambiguous. The CDR3 totals 14 residues. Germline V CDR1 and CDR2: SGHKS, YYEKEE (reference sequence). V was trimmed by 1 base and J by 0 bases, leaving 5 bases between them. The CDR3 reads CASSLFYSNQPQHF. The CDR3 DNA sequence: TGTGCCAGCAGCTTGTTTTATAGCAATCAGCCCCAGCATTTT.

The rearrangement links TRBV7-9 to TRBJ2-1, with 10 bases that match TRBD2. V trimming: 1 base; J trimming: 10 bases; junction bases outside the gene matches: 4. Germline V gene sequence: CDR1 SEHNR, CDR2 FQNEAQ (reference sequence). The CDR3 is made up of 14 amino acids. The CDR3 DNA follows: TGTGCCAGCAGCTTAGAGCTAGCGGGGGCAGAGCAGTTCTTC. Encoded protein: CASSLELAGAEQFF.

This chain links TRBV5-1 with TRBJ2-3, with 11 bases fitting TRBD2. In germline, CDR1 is SGHRS, CDR2 YFSETQ. J lost 5 bases, V lost 2 bases, and 7 bases had no gene match. The CDR3 contains 16 residues. CDR3 loop: CASSLIIAGGRDTQYF. The CDR3 coding sequence is TGCGCCAGCAGCTTAATAATAGCGGGGGGGCGAGATACGCAGTATTTT.

This chain links TRBV6-1 with TRBJ1-5; D unclear. This CDR3 contains 14 residues. Per germline, CDR1 MNHNS and CDR2 SASEGT. The V end lost 7 bases, the J end lost 4 bases, and 14 bases lay between the germline ends. CDR3 sequence: CASTPRVRNQPQHF. The CDR3 DNA sequence: TGTGCCAGCACCCCCCGGGTTAGAAATCAGCCCCAGCATTTT.

This chain connects TRBV7-2 to TRBJ2-7; TRBD2 matches 13 bases. V lost 1 base, J lost 4 bases, and 4 bases stayed unmatched. CDR3 length: 16 residues. Germline CDR1 reads SGHTA; CDR2 reads FQGNSA. The chain's CDR3 is CASSLEGTSGIYEQYF. The CDR3 nucleotides read TGTGCCAGCAGCTTAGAAGGGACTAGCGGGATATACGAGCAGTACTTC.